The 3 T cell receptor beta chains in this list originate from one sample, sequenced in a study of cytomegalovirus exposure and HLA in healthy donors (dated by TCRdb to about 2017). The library relied on the immunoSEQ multiplex PCR assay. Held by TCRdb, this immuneACCESS table contains in-frame sequences only and omits some clones. Under half of the omission traces to an unresolved V gene where checked; the cause of the rest is unknown. This sample gives 150,000 to 200,000 clones in total; over 85% of them show up just once. The ten largest clones take up more than 3.5% of the sample. Sequenced input: PBMCs. These receptor sequences come from a man aged 18 to 35 in good health and CMV-seropositive.

The chain combines TRBV7-9 with TRBJ2-5; TRBD1 is a possible D gene (6 bases). This CDR3 contains 15 residues. V was cut by 5 bases and J by 2 bases, with 15 bases left in between. Germline CDR1 reads SEHNR; CDR2 reads FQNEAQ (reference sequence). The CDR3 coding sequence is TGTGCCAGCAGCCGGGGACACTTAATTCAAGAGACCCAGTACTTC. Its protein is CASSRGHLIQETQYF.

The chain recombines TRBV4-1 with TRBJ2-4; 11 nucleotides agree with TRBD2. Per the germline V gene, CDR1 is MGHRA and CDR2 is YSYEKL. With 6 bases clipped from V and 0 bases from J, the junction kept 10 bases outside the gene matches. The CDR3 runs to 18 residues. The CDR3 is CASRRGLADSLAKNIQYF. The CDR3 bases are TGCGCCAGCAGACGGGGACTAGCGGATTCCTTAGCCAAAAACATTCAGTACTTC.

This clone was counted once. CDR3 in amino acids: CTLHGQDRYSSYEQYF. CDR3 bases: TGCACCCTACATGGACAGGACCGTTACAGCTCCTACGAGCAGTACTTC. The chain is built from TRBV29-1 and TRBJ2-7, with 7 bases aligning to TRBD1. The CDR3 is made up of 16 amino acids. CDR1 is SQVTM and CDR2 is ANQGSEA in the germline V gene.